The TCR beta chain under discussion was sequenced for a study of blood T cell repertoires in COVID-19. Study-wide background: Both acute and convalescent COVID-19 samples were obtained from the United States, Italy and Spain. In each case, the material was cDNA or gDNA derived from T cells, B-cell-depleted T cells, or PBMCs.

Under the authors' procedure: Estimates of nucleated cell counts were drawn from the amplification of reference gene primers. The table came from immunoSEQ multiplex PCR; TCRdb's copy has only in-frame clones and leaves some out. V and J calls and clone size come straight from that table; D and trimming were deduced from the DNA. In the table there are roughly 72,000 clones, about 88% of which are singletons. Germline V gene lookup returns CDR1 SNHLY and CDR2 FYNNEI. CDR3 length: 13 residues. Germline trimming cut 8 bases from V and 5 bases from J; bases unmatched to any gene: 6. Sequencing was carried out using peripheral blood. J is TRBJ2-5 and V is TRBV2; 9 bases are shared with TRBD1. The receptor's source is a human donor in a cohort sampled during active COVID-19. In DNA form, the CDR3 reads TGTGCCAGCGGGAACAGGGGGCAGGAGACCCAGTACTTC. This encodes CASGNRGQETQYF.